This T cell receptor beta chain is from a study of blood T cell repertoires in COVID-19. Study context: Spain, Italy and the United States supplied samples that represented acute and convalescent COVID-19. T cells, B-cell-depleted T cells, or PBMCs provided the cDNA or gDNA that served as material.

Study processing details: For nucleated cells, counts were estimated from reference gene primer amplification. Assay used: immunoSEQ multiplex PCR; TCRdb lists only in-frame clones, some missing. That table gives V, J and clone size, and the DNA gave D and trimming. Of about 64,000 clones listed, 65% to 90% were seen once; the top ten hold approximately 3%. Germline CDR1 is DFQATT and CDR2 is SNEGSKA (reference sequence). This CDR3 spans 14 amino acids. With V trimmed by 3 bases and J by 7 bases, 7 bases remained unmatched. The source is a man aged 45-65 years with active COVID-19. Sequencing used peripheral blood. V is TRBV20-1 and J is TRBJ2-1; 9 bases align to TRBD2. The CDR3: CSASRGGARNEQFF. The DNA of the CDR3 is TGCAGTGCTAGTCGCGGGGGGGCCAGGAATGAGCAGTTCTTC.